The entry below gives a single T cell receptor beta chain sequence along with its context. Its antigen is not identified. These data belong to a study of cytotoxic CD8 clonotypes in ibrutinib-treated CLL. Looking at the study overall: After treatment lasting a median roughly eleven months, range 6 to 36, response samples were collected.

V lost 0 bases and J lost 3, with 12 bases in between. The CDR3 has 15 residues. The germline CDR1 and CDR2 sequences are LGHNA and YNFKEQ. The study's findings and limits: Under therapy, public clonotypes either contracted or stayed stable, and they were uncommon. Sample timing was unmatched between remission and later-progressing patients; lymph nodes unstudied.

Measured with immunoSEQ multiplex PCR; TCRdb has only the in-frame clones, and not every one. The sample records hundreds of thousands of clones, more than 75% being singletons. The chain employs TRBV4-2 and TRBJ2-7; the D is unclear. The specimen comprised PBMCs, sampled after 12 months of ibrutinib treatment. The source is a human donor with chronic lymphocytic leukemia. In DNA form, the CDR3 reads TGTGCCAGCAGCCAAGATATTTCGACATTCTACGAGCAGTACTTC. Translated, it gives CASSQDISTFYEQYF.